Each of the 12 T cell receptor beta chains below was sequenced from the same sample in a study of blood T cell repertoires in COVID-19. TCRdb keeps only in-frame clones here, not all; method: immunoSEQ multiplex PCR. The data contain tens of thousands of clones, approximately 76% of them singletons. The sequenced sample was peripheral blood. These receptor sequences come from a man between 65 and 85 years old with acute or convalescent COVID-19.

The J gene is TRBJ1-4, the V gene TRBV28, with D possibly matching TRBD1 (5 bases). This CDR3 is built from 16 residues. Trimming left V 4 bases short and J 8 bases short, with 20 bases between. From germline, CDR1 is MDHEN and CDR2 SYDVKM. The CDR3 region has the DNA TGTGCCAGCAGTTCCCCGACCACAGGCCGGCAGGAAAAACTGTTTTTT. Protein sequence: CASSSPTTGRQEKLFF.

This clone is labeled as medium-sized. Here the CDR3 reads CASALMGAGPYNEQFF. CDR3 nucleotides: TGTGCCAGCGCCTTGATGGGAGCGGGTCCTTACAATGAGCAGTTCTTC. This chain uses TRBV27 with TRBJ2-1; tentatively, D is TRBD2 (6 bases). Looked up from germline, CDR1 is MNHEY and CDR2 is SMNVEV (reference sequence). The CDR3 spans 16 residues. The V end was cut by 8 bases, the J end by 4 bases, with 21 bases between.

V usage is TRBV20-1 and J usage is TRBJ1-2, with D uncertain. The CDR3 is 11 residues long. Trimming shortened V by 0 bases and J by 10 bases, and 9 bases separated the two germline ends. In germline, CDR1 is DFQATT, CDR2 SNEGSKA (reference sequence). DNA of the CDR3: TGCAGTGCTAGAGACCCTCAGGACTACACCTTC. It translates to CSARDPQDYTF.

Written as DNA, the CDR3 is TGTGCCAGTAGTATAGATCCCGGGGGAGCGGGGAGCGGAGATACGCAGTATTTT. Translated, it gives CASSIDPGGAGSGDTQYF. V usage is TRBV19 and J usage is TRBJ2-3, with 7 bases that match TRBD2. The V gene's germline CDR1 is LNHDA and CDR2 SQIVND (reference sequence). V dropped 0 bases and J dropped 5; count of bases not matched to a gene: 14. This CDR3 region has 18 residues.

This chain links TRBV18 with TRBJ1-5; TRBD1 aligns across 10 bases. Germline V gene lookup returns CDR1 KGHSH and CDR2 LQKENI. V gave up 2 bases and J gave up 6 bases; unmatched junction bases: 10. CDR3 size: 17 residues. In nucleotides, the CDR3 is TGTGCCAGCTCACCAGAGACAGGGGGCAAGGGAGGTCAGCCCCAGCATTTT. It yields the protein CASSPETGGKGGQPQHF. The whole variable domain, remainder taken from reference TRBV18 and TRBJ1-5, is NAGVMQNPRHLVRRRGQEARLRCSPMKGHSHVYWYRQLPEEGLKFMVYLQKENIIDESGMPKERFSAEFPKEGPSILRIQQVVRGDSAAYFCASSPETGGKGGQPQHFGDGTRLSIL.

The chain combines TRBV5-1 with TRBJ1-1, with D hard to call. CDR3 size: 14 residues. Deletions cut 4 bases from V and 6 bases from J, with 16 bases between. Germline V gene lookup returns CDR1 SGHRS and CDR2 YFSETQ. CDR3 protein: CASSQGSGGSEAFF. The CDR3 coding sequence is TGCGCCAGCAGCCAAGGATCGGGAGGGTCTGAAGCTTTCTTT.

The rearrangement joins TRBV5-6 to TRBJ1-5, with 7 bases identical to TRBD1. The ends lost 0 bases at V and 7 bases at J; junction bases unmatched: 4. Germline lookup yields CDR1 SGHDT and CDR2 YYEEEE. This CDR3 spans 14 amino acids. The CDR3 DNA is TGTGCCAGCAGCTTGGCAACAGGGGAACAGCCCCAGCATTTT. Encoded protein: CASSLATGEQPQHF.

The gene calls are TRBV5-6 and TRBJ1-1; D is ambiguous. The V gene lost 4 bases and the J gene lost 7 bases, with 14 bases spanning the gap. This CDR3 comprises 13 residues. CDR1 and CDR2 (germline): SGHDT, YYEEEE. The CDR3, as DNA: TGTGCCAGCAGCCCCGACGGGAGGAGTGAAGCTTTCTTT. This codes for CASSPDGRSEAFF.

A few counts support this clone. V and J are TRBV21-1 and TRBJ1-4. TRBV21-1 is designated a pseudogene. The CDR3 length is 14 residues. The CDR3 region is CASIDPPADEKLFF. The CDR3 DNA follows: TGTGCCAGCATCGACCCTCCGGCGGATGAAAAACTGTTTTTT.

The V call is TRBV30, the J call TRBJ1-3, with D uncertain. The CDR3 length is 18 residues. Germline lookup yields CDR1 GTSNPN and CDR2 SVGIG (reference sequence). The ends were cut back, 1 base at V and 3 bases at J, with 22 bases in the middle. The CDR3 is CAWSAPSPTAVLGNTIYF. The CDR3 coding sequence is TGTGCCTGGAGTGCTCCTTCACCGACTGCTGTACTTGGAAACACCATATATTTT. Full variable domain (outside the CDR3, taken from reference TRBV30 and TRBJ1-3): SQTIHQWPATLVQPVGSPLSLECTVEGTSNPNLYWYRQAAGRGLQLLFYSVGIGQISSEVPQNLSASRPQDRQFILSSKKLLLSDSGFYLCAWSAPSPTAVLGNTIYFGEGSWLTVV.

The CDR3 sequence is CASSQDPIRLAGNTIYF. The CDR3 coding sequence is TGTGCCAGCAGCCAAGATCCGATACGACTCGCTGGAAACACCATATATTTT. The chain is built from TRBV3-1 (or the pseudogene TRBV3-2) and TRBJ1-3, with D unresolved. The length of the CDR3 is 17 residues. The germline gives CDR1 LGHDT, CDR2 YNNKEL (reference sequence). Trimming left V 0 bases short and J 2 bases short, with 14 bases between.

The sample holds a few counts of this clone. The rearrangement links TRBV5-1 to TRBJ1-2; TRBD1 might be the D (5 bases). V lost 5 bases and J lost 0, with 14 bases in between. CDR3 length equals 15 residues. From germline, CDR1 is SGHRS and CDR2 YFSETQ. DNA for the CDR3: TGCGCCAGCAGAGAGTCCAGGGTCGCTAACTATGGCTACACCTTC. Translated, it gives CASRESRVANYGYTF. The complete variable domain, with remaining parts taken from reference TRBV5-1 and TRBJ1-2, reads KAGVTQTPRYLIKTRGQQVTLSCSPISGHRSVSWYQQTPGQGLQFLFEYFSETQRNKGNFPGRFSGRQFSNSRSEMNVSTLELGDSALYLCASRESRVANYGYTFGSGTRLTVV.